This record looks at one T cell receptor (beta chain) sequence and its context. As yet, its antigen is unknown. The DNA input per sorted-subset replicate PCR was about 190 ng, corresponding to 28,000 or so T cell genomes. Profiling relied on immunoSEQ multiplex PCR, and the TCRdb table lists in-frame clones only, not all of them. The repertoire holds about 600,000 clones, with more than 95% as singletons. This sample is drawn from a study of shared clonotypes between healthy human individuals. Study-wide results and limits: The naive CD4 repertoires of a handful of donors were compared, and approximately 5.3% of clonotypes were shared. What limited the represented genetic and exposure-history diversity was the small number of donors.

Terminally differentiated effector memory CD45RA+ cells were excluded by CCR7 positive selection of CD45RO-negative cells. This receptor was identified in a man aged 30 to 45 in good health. The sample taken for sequencing was naive CD8+ T cells sorted from blood.

The CDR3 protein is CASSLEAGTSTDTQYF. The CDR3 DNA reads as TGTGCCAGCAGCTTGGAGGCGGGGACTAGCACAGATACGCAGTATTTT. The V call is TRBV5-4, the J call TRBJ2-3; tentatively, D is TRBD2 (6 bases). CDR3 length: 16 amino acids. Germline CDR1 reads SGHNT; CDR2 reads YYREEE (reference sequence). Trimming stripped 0 bases from V and 0 bases from J, with 11 bases between. The whole variable domain, remainder taken from reference TRBV5-4 and TRBJ2-3, is ETGVTQSPTHLIKTRGQQVTLRCSSQSGHNTVSWYQQALGQGPQFIFQYYREEENGRGNFPPRFSGLQFPNYSSELNVNALELDDSALYLCASSLEAGTSTDTQYFGPGTRLTVL.